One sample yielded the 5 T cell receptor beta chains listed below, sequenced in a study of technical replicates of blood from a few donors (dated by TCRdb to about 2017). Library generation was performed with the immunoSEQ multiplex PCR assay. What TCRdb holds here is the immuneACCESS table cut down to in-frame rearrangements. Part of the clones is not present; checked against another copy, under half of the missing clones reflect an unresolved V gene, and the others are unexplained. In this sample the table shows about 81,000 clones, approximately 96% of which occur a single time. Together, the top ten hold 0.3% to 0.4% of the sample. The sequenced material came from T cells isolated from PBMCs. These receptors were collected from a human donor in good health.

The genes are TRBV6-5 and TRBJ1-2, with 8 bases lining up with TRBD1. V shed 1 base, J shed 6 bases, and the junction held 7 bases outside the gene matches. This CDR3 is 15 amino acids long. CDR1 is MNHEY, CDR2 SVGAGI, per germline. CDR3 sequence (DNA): TGTGCCAGCAGTTACTTGTCCGAGACAGGGGATGGCTACACCTTC. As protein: CASSYLSETGDGYTF.

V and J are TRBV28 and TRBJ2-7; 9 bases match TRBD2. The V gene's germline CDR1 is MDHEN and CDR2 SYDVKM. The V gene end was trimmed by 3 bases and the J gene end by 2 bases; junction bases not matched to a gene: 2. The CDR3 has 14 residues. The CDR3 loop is CASSFLAGTYEQYF. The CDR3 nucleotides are TGTGCCAGCAGTTTCCTAGCGGGAACCTACGAGCAGTACTTC.

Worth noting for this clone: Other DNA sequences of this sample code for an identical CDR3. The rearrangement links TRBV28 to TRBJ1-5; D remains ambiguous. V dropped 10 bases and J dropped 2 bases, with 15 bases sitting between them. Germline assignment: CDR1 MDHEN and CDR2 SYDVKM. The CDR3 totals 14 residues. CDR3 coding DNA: TGTGCCACCGAAGGAGGCTTGGGCAATCAGCCCCAGCATTTT. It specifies CATEGGLGNQPQHF.

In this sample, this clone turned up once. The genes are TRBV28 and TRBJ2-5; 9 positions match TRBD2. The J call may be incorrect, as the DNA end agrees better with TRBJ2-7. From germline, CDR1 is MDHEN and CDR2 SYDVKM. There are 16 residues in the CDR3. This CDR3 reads CASSLTTSGSSYEQYF. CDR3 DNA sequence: TGTGCCAGCAGTTTAACGACTAGCGGCAGCTCCTACGAGCAGTACTTC.

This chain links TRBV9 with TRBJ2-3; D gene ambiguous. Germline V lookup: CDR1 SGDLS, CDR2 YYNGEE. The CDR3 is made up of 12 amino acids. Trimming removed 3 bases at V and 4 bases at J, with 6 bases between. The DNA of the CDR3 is TGTGCCAGCAGCGACCTAGCAGATACGCAGTATTTT. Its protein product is CASSDLADTQYF.